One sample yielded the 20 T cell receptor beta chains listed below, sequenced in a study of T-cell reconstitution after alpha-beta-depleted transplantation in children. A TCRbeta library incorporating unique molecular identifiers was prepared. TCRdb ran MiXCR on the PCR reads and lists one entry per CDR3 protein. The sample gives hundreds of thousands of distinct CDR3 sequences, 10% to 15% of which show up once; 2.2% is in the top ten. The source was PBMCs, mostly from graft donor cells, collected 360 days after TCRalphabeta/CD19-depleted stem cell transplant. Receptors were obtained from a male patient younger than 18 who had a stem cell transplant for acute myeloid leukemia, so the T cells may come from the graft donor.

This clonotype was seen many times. Written as DNA, the CDR3 is TGTGCCAGCAGCATGGGGAGATTGTACAATGAGCAGTTCTTC. The encoded protein is CASSMGRLYNEQFF. This sequence joins TRBV28 and TRBJ2-1, with D possibly TRBD2 on 5 matching bases. From germline, CDR1 is MDHEN and CDR2 SYDVKM. V was trimmed by 6 bases and J by 4 bases, leaving 13 bases between them. The length of the CDR3 is 14 residues.

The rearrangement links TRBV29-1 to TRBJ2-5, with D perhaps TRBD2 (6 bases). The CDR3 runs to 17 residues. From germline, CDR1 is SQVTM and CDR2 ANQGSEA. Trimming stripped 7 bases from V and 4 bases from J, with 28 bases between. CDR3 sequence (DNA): TGCAGCGCCGAGGGCCCCTGGGAGGATGTTGCGTCAGAGACCCAGTACTTC. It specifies CSAEGPWEDVASETQYF.

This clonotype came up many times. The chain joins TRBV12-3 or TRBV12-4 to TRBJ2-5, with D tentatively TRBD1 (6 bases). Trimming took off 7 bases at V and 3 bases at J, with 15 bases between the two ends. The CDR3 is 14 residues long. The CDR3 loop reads CASNHYRAKETQYF. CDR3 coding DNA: TGTGCCAGCAACCATTACAGGGCCAAAGAGACCCAGTACTTC.

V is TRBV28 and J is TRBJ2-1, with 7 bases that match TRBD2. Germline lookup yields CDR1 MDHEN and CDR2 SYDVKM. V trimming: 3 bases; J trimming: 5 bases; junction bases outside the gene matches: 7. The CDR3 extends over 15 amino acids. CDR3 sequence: CASSLGGKGDNEQFF. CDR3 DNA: TGTGCCAGCAGTTTGGGAGGGAAAGGGGACAATGAGCAGTTCTTC.

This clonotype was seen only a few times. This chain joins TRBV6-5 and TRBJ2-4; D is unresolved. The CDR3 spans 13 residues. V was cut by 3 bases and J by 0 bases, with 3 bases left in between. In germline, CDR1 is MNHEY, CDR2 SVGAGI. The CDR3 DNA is TGTGCCAGCAGTTATCTAGCCAAAAACATTCAGTACTTC. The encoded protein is CASSYLAKNIQYF.

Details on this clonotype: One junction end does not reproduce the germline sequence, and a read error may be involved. The CDR3 coding sequence is TGTGCCATCAGATCCAGTGTAGATACGGAGTATTTT. Its translation is CAIRSSVDTEYF. The J gene is TRBJ2-3, the V gene TRBV10-3, with D uncertain. Germline CDR1 ENHRY, CDR2 SYGVKD. The CDR3 runs to 12 residues.

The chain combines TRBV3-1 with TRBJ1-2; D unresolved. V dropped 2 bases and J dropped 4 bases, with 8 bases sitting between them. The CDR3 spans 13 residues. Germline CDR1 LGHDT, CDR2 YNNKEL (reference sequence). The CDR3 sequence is CASSQLAPYGYTF. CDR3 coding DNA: TGTGCCAGCAGCCAACTGGCCCCCTATGGCTACACCTTC.

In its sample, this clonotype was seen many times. CDR3 protein: CATSRTSRTYEQYF. CDR3 nucleotide sequence: TGTGCCACCAGCCGGACTAGCAGAACCTACGAGCAGTACTTC. The chain carries TRBV15 and TRBJ2-7; 8 nucleotides match TRBD2. This CDR3 has 14 residues. V was pared by 5 bases and J by 2 bases, with 5 bases of the junction left unmatched. In germline, CDR1 is LNHNV, CDR2 YYDKDF (reference sequence).

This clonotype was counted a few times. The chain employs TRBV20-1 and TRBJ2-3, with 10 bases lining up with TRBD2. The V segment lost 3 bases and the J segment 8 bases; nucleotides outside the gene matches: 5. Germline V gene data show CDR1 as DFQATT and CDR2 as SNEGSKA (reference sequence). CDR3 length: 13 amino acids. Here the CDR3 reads CSASLAGEGTQYF. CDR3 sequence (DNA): TGCAGTGCTAGCCTAGCGGGAGAGGGTACGCAGTATTTT.

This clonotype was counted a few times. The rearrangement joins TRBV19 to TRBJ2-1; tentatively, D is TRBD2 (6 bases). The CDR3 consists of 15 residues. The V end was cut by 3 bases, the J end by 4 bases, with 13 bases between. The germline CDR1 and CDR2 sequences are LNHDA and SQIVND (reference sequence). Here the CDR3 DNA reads TGTGCCAGTAGTATCGCGGGATTCCCGTACAATGAGCAGTTCTTC. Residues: CASSIAGFPYNEQFF.

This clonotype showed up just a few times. The CDR3 DNA reads as TGTGCCAGCAGCCCCGGGGCTAGCAGCAAAAACATTCAGTACTTC. Amino acid sequence: CASSPGASSKNIQYF. The chain recombines TRBV7-6 with TRBJ2-4, with D tentatively TRBD1 or TRBD2 (5 bases each). CDR3 length equals 15 residues. Trimming cost V 5 bases and J 3 bases, with 14 bases left between them. CDR1 and CDR2 from the germline V gene are SGHVS and FNYEAQ.

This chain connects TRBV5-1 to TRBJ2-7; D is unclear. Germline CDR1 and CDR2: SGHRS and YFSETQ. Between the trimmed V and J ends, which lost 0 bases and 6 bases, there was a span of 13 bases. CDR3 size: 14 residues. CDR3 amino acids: CASSLGPPAFEQYF. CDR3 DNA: TGCGCCAGCAGCTTGGGACCTCCGGCTTTCGAGCAGTACTTC.

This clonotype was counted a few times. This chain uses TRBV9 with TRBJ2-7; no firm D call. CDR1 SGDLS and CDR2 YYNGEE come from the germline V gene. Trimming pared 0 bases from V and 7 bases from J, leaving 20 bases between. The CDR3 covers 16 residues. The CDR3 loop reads CASSVEGPTLLSEQYF. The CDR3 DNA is TGTGCCAGCAGCGTAGAGGGCCCTACACTCTTGAGTGAGCAGTACTTC.

The CDR3 sequence is CAISLLTDTGELFF. In nucleotides, the CDR3 is TGTGCCATCAGCCTTCTGACGGACACCGGGGAGCTGTTTTTT. This chain joins TRBV10-3 and TRBJ2-2; no reliable D call. The CDR3 has 14 residues. V lost 6 bases and J 3 bases, leaving 11 bases between the germline ends. Per germline, CDR1 ENHRY and CDR2 SYGVKD.

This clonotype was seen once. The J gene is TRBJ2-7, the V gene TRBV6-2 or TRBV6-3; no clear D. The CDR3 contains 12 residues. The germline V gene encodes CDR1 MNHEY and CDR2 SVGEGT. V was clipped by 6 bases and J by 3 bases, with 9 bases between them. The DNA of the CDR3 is TGTGCCAGCAGGCGGACCATCTACGAGCAGTACTTC. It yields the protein CASRRTIYEQYF.

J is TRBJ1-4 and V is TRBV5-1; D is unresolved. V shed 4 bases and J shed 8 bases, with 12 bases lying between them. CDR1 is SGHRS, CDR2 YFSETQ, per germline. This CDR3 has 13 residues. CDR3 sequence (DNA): TGCGCCAGCAGCCCCGGAGGCGGGGAAAAACTGTTTTTT. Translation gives CASSPGGGEKLFF.

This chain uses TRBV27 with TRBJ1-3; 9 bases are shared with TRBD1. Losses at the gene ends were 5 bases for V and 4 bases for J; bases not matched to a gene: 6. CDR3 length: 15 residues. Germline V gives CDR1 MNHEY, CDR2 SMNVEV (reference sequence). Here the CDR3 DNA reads TGTGCCAGCAGTGAACAGGGGGCTTACGGAAACACCATATATTTT. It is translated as CASSEQGAYGNTIYF.

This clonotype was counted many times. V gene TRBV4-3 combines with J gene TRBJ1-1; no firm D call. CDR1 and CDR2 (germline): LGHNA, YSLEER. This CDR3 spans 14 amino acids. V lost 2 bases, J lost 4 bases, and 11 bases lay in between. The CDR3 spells CASSQTGGFTEAFF. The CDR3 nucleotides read TGCGCCAGCAGCCAAACCGGTGGTTTCACTGAAGCTTTCTTT.

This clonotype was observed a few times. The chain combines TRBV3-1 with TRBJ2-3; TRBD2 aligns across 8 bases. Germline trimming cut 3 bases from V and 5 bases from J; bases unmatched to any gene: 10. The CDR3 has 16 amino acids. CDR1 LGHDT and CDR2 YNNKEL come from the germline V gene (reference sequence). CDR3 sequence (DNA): TGTGCCAGCAGCCATCTAAGAGCGGGAGAACGAGATACGCAGTATTTT. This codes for CASSHLRAGERDTQYF.

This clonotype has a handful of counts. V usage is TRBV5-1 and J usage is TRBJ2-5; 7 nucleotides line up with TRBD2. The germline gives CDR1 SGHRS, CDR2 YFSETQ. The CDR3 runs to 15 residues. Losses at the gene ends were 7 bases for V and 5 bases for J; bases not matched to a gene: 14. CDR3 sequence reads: CASYLGFSGAETQYF. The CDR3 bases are TGCGCCAGCTACCTTGGCTTCAGCGGGGCGGAGACCCAGTACTTC. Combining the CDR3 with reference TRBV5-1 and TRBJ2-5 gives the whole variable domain KAGVTQTPRYLIKTRGQQVTLSCSPISGHRSVSWYQQTPGQGLQFLFEYFSETQRNKGNFPGRFSGRQFSNSRSEMNVSTLELGDSALYLCASYLGFSGAETQYFGPGTRLLVL.